What follows are 26 T cell receptor beta chains derived from one specimen sequenced in a study of monozygotic twins with inflammatory bowel disease. TCRdb re-called the 5' RACE reads; every CDR3 protein appears as one record, without DNA. The sample is made up of just over 300,000 distinct CDR3 sequences, and the top ten hold 5.5% to 6.5% of it. Sequences were obtained from blood. The receptors originated from a human donor with ulcerative colitis or Crohn's disease, or a healthy co-twin of an affected twin (not recorded which).

The V and J genes are TRBV7-2 and TRBJ2-5; no DNA is available, so the TRBD2 call from TCRdb remains unchecked. The CDR3 extends over 16 amino acids. CDR1 and CDR2 from the germline V gene are SGHTA and FQGNSA. Here the CDR3 reads CASSVARLAGQETQYF.

J is TRBJ2-7 and V is TRBV28; TCRdb names TRBD2, which stays unverified in the absence of DNA. The CDR3 extends over 14 amino acids. Per germline, CDR1 MDHEN and CDR2 SYDVKM. CDR3 region: CASSSAGVIFEQYF.

This chain uses TRBV7-2 with TRBJ2-1; checking the TCRdb D call of TRBD2 is not possible without DNA. The CDR3 is 15 amino acids. The germline gives CDR1 SGHTA, CDR2 FQGNSA. The chain's CDR3 is CASSRRSSAVGEQFF.

J is TRBJ1-1 and V is TRBV19. Per germline, CDR1 LNHDA and CDR2 SQIVND (reference sequence). The CDR3 spans 16 residues. CDR3 region: CASRDSDGRMNTEAFF.

The gene calls are TRBV6-2 or TRBV6-3 and TRBJ2-5; the D call of TRBD2 rests on TCRdb alone, since no DNA is present to check it. CDR1 is MNHEY and CDR2 is SVGEGT in the germline V gene. The CDR3 spans 14 residues. The CDR3 here is CASTRTSGKETQYF.

The V and J genes are TRBV11-2 and TRBJ2-7. The CDR3 totals 15 residues. Germline V gene data show CDR1 as SGHAT and CDR2 as FQNNGV. The CDR3 reads CASSPQTSLAYEQYF. The full variable domain, with the rest looked up from reference TRBV11-2 and TRBJ2-7, is EAGVAQSPRYKIIEKRQSVAFWCNPISGHATLYWYQQILGQGPKLLIQFQNNGVVDDSQLPKDRFSAERLKGVDSTLKIQPAKLEDSAVYLCASSPQTSLAYEQYFGPGTRLTVT.

V is TRBV18 and J is TRBJ2-7; TCRdb designates TRBD1, a call that cannot be tested without DNA. Germline lookup yields CDR1 KGHSH and CDR2 LQKENI. The CDR3 spans 15 residues. CDR3 residues: CASSPPGKTGQEQYF.

V gene TRBV19 combines with J gene TRBJ2-7; the D call from TCRdb, TRBD1, cannot be confirmed without DNA. CDR3 length: 14 amino acids. Per germline, CDR1 LNHDA and CDR2 SQIVND (reference sequence). The CDR3 reads CASSTRDRGFEQYF.

V usage is TRBV14 and J usage is TRBJ1-2. The CDR3 has 14 residues. The germline V gene has CDR1 SGHDN and CDR2 FVKESK. CDR3 region: CASSQDMGSGGYTF.

V gene TRBV13 combines with J gene TRBJ2-1; TCRdb outputs TRBD2, but without DNA this stays unchecked. Looked up from germline, CDR1 is PRHDT and CDR2 is FYEKMQ (reference sequence). This CDR3 contains 11 residues. The CDR3 sequence: CASRLEGLPFF.

The chain couples TRBV6-1 to TRBJ2-1; TCRdb outputs TRBD1, but without DNA this stays unchecked. This CDR3 is 15 amino acids long. In germline, CDR1 is MNHNS, CDR2 SASEGT. CDR3 region: CASTPRTGSYNEQFF.

This chain joins TRBV20-1 and TRBJ1-1. The CDR3 loop spans 13 amino acids. The V gene's germline CDR1 is DFQATT and CDR2 SNEGSKA (reference sequence). The CDR3: CSARSISFFSAFF.

The chain uses TRBV18 and TRBJ2-3; the TCRdb call, TRBD1, lacks DNA for checking. CDR3 size: 15 residues. Per germline, CDR1 KGHSH and CDR2 LQKENI. Here the CDR3 reads CASSKTGGQTDTQYF.

This chain joins TRBV6-1 and TRBJ2-3; checking the TCRdb D call of TRBD1 is not possible without DNA. There are 16 residues in the CDR3. CDR1 and CDR2 from the germline V gene are MNHNS and SASEGT. The CDR3 is CASSQDQGLSADTQYF.

The chain combines TRBV24-1 with TRBJ2-5; there is no DNA to check the TCRdb D call of TRBD1. The CDR3 contains 15 residues. Looked up from germline, CDR1 is KGHDR and CDR2 is SFDVKD. CDR3 sequence: CATSDAPGGEETQYF.

The CDR3 loop is CASSEVRGAGELFF. The chain links TRBV6-1 to TRBJ2-2; TCRdb's D call of TRBD1 is untestable without DNA. The CDR3 is 14 amino acids. Germline loops: CDR1 MNHNS, CDR2 SASEGT.

The CDR3 loop reads CATGTGFNSPLHF. The genes are TRBV15 and TRBJ1-6; the D call from TCRdb, TRBD1, cannot be confirmed without DNA. The CDR3 sequence is 13 residues long. In germline, CDR1 is LNHNV, CDR2 YYDKDF (reference sequence). Looking up the rest from reference TRBV15 and TRBJ1-6 gives the full variable domain: DAMVIQNPRYQVTQFGKPVTLSCSQTLNHNVMYWYQQKSSQAPKLLFHYYDKDFNNEADTPDNFQSRRPNTSFCFLDIRSPGLGDTAMYLCATGTGFNSPLHFGNGTRLTVT.

The gene calls are TRBV18 and TRBJ1-1; TCRdb's assignment of TRBD1 cannot be checked, as there is no DNA. From germline, CDR1 is KGHSH and CDR2 LQKENI. This CDR3 has 14 residues. CDR3 amino acids: CASSPPGQGAEAFF. The full variable domain, rest sourced from reference TRBV18 and TRBJ1-1, is NAGVMQNPRHLVRRRGQEARLRCSPMKGHSHVYWYRQLPEEGLKFMVYLQKENIIDESGMPKERFSAEFPKEGPSILRIQQVVRGDSAAYFCASSPPGQGAEAFFGQGTRLTVV.

This sequence joins TRBV7-2 and TRBJ1-3. The CDR3 is 16 residues long. Germline V gene sequence: CDR1 SGHTA, CDR2 FQGNSA. This CDR3 reads CASSLGALLSGNTIYF. The whole variable domain, remainder taken from reference TRBV7-2 and TRBJ1-3, is GAGVSQSPSNKVTEKGKDVELRCDPISGHTALYWYRQSLGQGLEFLIYFQGNSAPDKSGLPSDRFSAERTGGSVSTLTIQRTQQEDSAVYLCASSLGALLSGNTIYFGEGSWLTVV.

This sequence joins TRBV10-3 and TRBJ2-5; TCRdb designates TRBD1, a call that cannot be tested without DNA. This CDR3 has 13 amino acids. Germline values: CDR1 ENHRY, CDR2 SYGVKD. CDR3 loop: CAISDQKRDHQYF.

The chain links TRBV5-1 to TRBJ1-1. The CDR3 is 15 amino acids. Germline assignment: CDR1 SGHRS and CDR2 YFSETQ. CDR3 region: CASSLGQAMNTEAFF. Based on the CDR3 plus reference TRBV5-1 and TRBJ1-1, the full variable domain is KAGVTQTPRYLIKTRGQQVTLSCSPISGHRSVSWYQQTPGQGLQFLFEYFSETQRNKGNFPGRFSGRQFSNSRSEMNVSTLELGDSALYLCASSLGQAMNTEAFFGQGTRLTVV.

The chain carries TRBV10-1 and TRBJ2-1; TCRdb lists TRBD1, though no DNA is available to test this call. The CDR3 consists of 16 residues. CDR1 and CDR2 (germline): WNHNN, SYGVQD (reference sequence). The CDR3 sequence is CASKDTGPDDYNEQFF.

This chain links TRBV4-3 with TRBJ2-7; the TCRdb call, TRBD2, lacks DNA for checking. This CDR3 comprises 15 residues. The germline V gene has CDR1 LGHNA and CDR2 YSLEER. The CDR3 reads CASSQDSAATYEQYF.

This chain joins TRBV5-1 and TRBJ2-1; lacking DNA, the TRBD1 call made by TCRdb goes unchecked. Germline V lookup: CDR1 SGHRS, CDR2 YFSETQ. This CDR3 has 16 residues. The CDR3 here is CASSILGQGNSGEQFF.

The genes are TRBV12-3 or TRBV12-4 and TRBJ2-5. CDR3 length: 12 residues. The CDR3 sequence: CASSFVGETQYF.

The chain uses TRBV12-3 or TRBV12-4 and TRBJ1-3; TCRdb names TRBD1, which stays unverified in the absence of DNA. The CDR3 consists of 16 residues. The CDR3 loop reads CASSFGGRISGNTIYF.